The clone carrying this TCR beta chain was observed a handful of times. As yet, its antigen is unknown. Arm-PCR of CDR3 regions with iRepertoire HTBI primers generated TCR beta libraries. Each CDR3 protein is one row after TCRdb ran MiXCR on the multiplex PCR reads. This table holds 350,000 to 550,000 distinct CDR3 sequences, just under 15% found once. Time point here: newly diagnosed GD, antithyroid drugs for less than 3 months. The TCR library was made from RNA extracted from PBMCs. The patients were drawn from one endocrinology department in Xi'an, China. Trimming shortened V by 3 bases and J by 0 bases, and 13 bases separated the two germline ends. There are 16 residues in the CDR3. Germline CDR1 and CDR2: SGDLS and YYNGEE. These data belong to a study of regulatory T cells in long-lasting Graves disease. The study's findings and limits: TRBV28, TRBJ1-2 and TRBJ2-5 emerged as the favored segments in persistent disease.

Another study also made use of these data, one on T cells in Graves' hyperthyroidism and ophthalmopathy. This second study notes: Most clonotypes that expanded in the thyroid above 0.001 also showed up in blood.

The chain uses TRBV9 and TRBJ2-1; tentatively, D is TRBD2 (6 bases). The sample was peripheral blood mononuclear cells (PBMCs), taken at new diagnosis, from a patient treated with antithyroid drugs. The source of this sequence is a young woman with Graves disease. CDR3 nucleotides: TGTGCCAGCAGCGGGGCCGGGACTCTCTCCTACAATGAGCAGTTCTTC. Translation: CASSGAGTLSYNEQFF.